This TCR beta chain stems from a study of blood T cell repertoires in COVID-19. Study overall: Nucleic acid was either cDNA or gDNA, and it came from T cells, B-cell-depleted T cells, or PBMCs.

The repertoire was sequenced with immunoSEQ multiplex PCR; TCRdb's copy has only in-frame clones and lacks some. This table has about 110,000 clones, 75% to 85% appearing once. This TCR was sampled from a woman aged 55 to 70 with acute or convalescent COVID-19. The sample consisted of peripheral blood.

This chain's CDR3 is CASSPTRVGANTGELFF. Here the CDR3 DNA reads TGTGCCAGCTCACCTACGCGGGTGGGAGCGAACACCGGGGAGCTGTTTTTT. This rearrangement joins TRBV18 to TRBJ2-2; tentative D call: TRBD2 (5 bases). This CDR3 comprises 17 residues. Trimming took 3 bases from V and 0 from J, leaving 14 bases between them. Germline V gives CDR1 KGHSH, CDR2 LQKENI.